This TCR beta chain comes out of a study of post-analysis software for immune sequencing data. Points from the study as a whole: Roughly five TRBV segments appeared more often in patients than in controls, and TRBV5-6, TRBV5-1 and TRBV20-1 were among these.

V was trimmed by 6 bases and J by 5 bases, leaving 13 bases between them. CDR1 is MNHEY, CDR2 SVGAGI, per germline. The CDR3 has 13 residues. This clonotype was observed many times. The antigen remains unidentified. Unique-molecular-identifier-tagged TCR beta cDNA libraries were used. TCRdb itself ran the PCR reads through MiXCR, one entry per CDR3 protein. The data hold about 570,000 distinct CDR3 sequences, with 34% observed a single time. The TCR sequence derives from a girl between 2 and 17 years old with multiple sclerosis. The gene calls are TRBV6-5 and TRBJ2-5, with a tentative D call TRBD1 (6 bases). The specimen sequenced was blood. CDR3 bases: TGTGCCAGCAGCCAGGGACATAGGGAGACCCAGTACTTC. This translates into CASSQGHRETQYF.